The 16 T cell receptor beta chains listed next were all sequenced from one sample in a study of T cells after yellow fever vaccination (dated by TCRdb to about 2019). The library was prepared using 5' RACE. Sequenced on an Illumina HiSeq 2500. Using fastp trimming at Q25 and MiXCR clonotype assembly, TCRdb reanalyzed the public sequencing data and kept in-frame beta chains. Entries are consolidated by CDR3 protein sequence, retaining the most common genes and DNA. Recorded for this sample are a few hundred thousand distinct CDR3 sequences; roughly a sixth of them occurred a single time. The top ten clonotypes cover about 18% of the sample. The treatment or condition label for this specimen denotes: live attenuated yellow fever vaccine strain. The input for sequencing was PBMCs, taken less than 6 days after the first yellow fever vaccination. The receptors come from a young man who received the YFV17D yellow fever vaccine.

The rearrangement joins TRBV29-1 to TRBJ2-2, with 7 bases aligning to TRBD1. V trimming: 5 bases; J trimming: 4 bases; junction bases outside the gene matches: 7. This CDR3 has 14 amino acids. Per the germline V gene, CDR1 is SQVTM and CDR2 is ANQGSEA. The CDR3 nucleotides are TGCAGCGTTTCACAGGGGCCCATCACCGGGGAGCTGTTTTTT. This sequence encodes CSVSQGPITGELFF.

With respect to this clonotype: A read error may be the cause here, since a much bigger clone is one base away. The J gene is TRBJ1-2, the V gene TRBV7-2; unclear D gene. The CDR3 contains 15 residues. The V gene's germline CDR1 is SGHTA and CDR2 FQGNSA. CDR3 loop: CASSFRSPAKYGFTF. CDR3 coding DNA: TGTGCCAGCAGCTTTCGGTCCCCGGCCAAGTATGGCTTCACCTTC.

The gene calls are TRBV4-3 and TRBJ1-6; the D is unclear. The germline V and J ends were trimmed by 0 bases and 7 bases, with 13 bases remaining between them. The CDR3 consists of 16 residues. CDR1 LGHNA and CDR2 YSLEER come from the germline V gene. CDR3 region: CASSQDSVVGNSPLHF. In DNA form, the CDR3 reads TGCGCCAGCAGCCAAGATTCCGTGGTAGGCAATTCACCCCTCCACTTT.

The chain carries TRBV5-1 and TRBJ2-3, with no clear D. The V end was cut by 4 bases, the J end by 0 bases, with 9 bases between. Germline CDR1 is SGHRS and CDR2 is YFSETQ. The CDR3 loop spans 14 amino acids. The CDR3 bases are TGCGCCAGCAGCCCCTACCGAAGCACAGATACGCAGTATTTT. It yields the protein CASSPYRSTDTQYF.

This clonotype has only a few counts. The chain's CDR3 is CASSPTPYNEQFF. The CDR3 bases are TGTGCCAGCAGTCCGACACCCTACAATGAGCAGTTCTTC. V usage is TRBV27 and J usage is TRBJ2-1; D is undetermined. Germline CDR1 and CDR2: MNHEY and SMNVEV (reference sequence). CDR3 length equals 13 residues. V lost 5 bases and J 2 bases, leaving 7 bases between the germline ends.

This clonotype was observed a few times. V and J are TRBV3-1 and TRBJ2-1; TRBD2 is a possible D gene (6 bases). The germline V gene encodes CDR1 LGHDT and CDR2 YNNKEL (reference sequence). The CDR3 has 15 residues. V lost 1 base to trimming and J lost 10 bases, with 17 bases between them. In nucleotides, the CDR3 is TGTGCCAGCAGCCAAGCGTGGAGGGCTGACGACGAGCAGTTCTTC. Protein: CASSQAWRADDEQFF.

V gene TRBV5-1 combines with J gene TRBJ1-1; D perhaps matches TRBD1 (5 bases). This CDR3 region has 14 residues. Germline V gene sequence: CDR1 SGHRS, CDR2 YFSETQ. Trimming stripped 7 bases from V and 4 bases from J, with 17 bases between. The CDR3 nucleotides read TGCGCCAGCGGGACTGACAGACTTACCACTGAAGCTTTCTTT. Translating it yields CASGTDRLTTEAFF.

This clonotype turned up a few times. V is TRBV4-1 and J is TRBJ2-3; 9 bases align to TRBD2. The germline gives CDR1 MGHRA, CDR2 YSYEKL. J was trimmed by 4 bases and V by 0 bases; bases with no gene match: 8. CDR3 size: 17 residues. CDR3 nucleotides: TGCGCCAGCAGCCAAGATCCCCCTAGCGGGGCCCCAGATACGCAGTATTTT. Its translation: CASSQDPPSGAPDTQYF.

This chain connects TRBV5-4 to TRBJ2-3; D remains ambiguous. Germline CDR1 is SGHNT and CDR2 is YYREEE (reference sequence). There are 14 residues in the CDR3. With 0 bases removed from V and 4 bases from J, the gap between germline ends came to 9 bases. CDR3 protein: CASSLAKVADTQYF. DNA for the CDR3: TGTGCCAGCAGCTTGGCGAAGGTGGCAGATACGCAGTATTTT. Supplemented by reference TRBV5-4 and TRBJ2-3, the full variable domain reads ETGVTQSPTHLIKTRGQQVTLRCSSQSGHNTVSWYQQALGQGPQFIFQYYREEENGRGNFPPRFSGLQFPNYSSELNVNALELDDSALYLCASSLAKVADTQYFGPGTRLTVL.

This clonotype was found a few times. V is TRBV7-9 and J is TRBJ2-3; TRBD1 is a possible D gene (5 bases). The germline gives CDR1 SEHNR, CDR2 FQNEAQ (reference sequence). CDR3 length: 16 amino acids. The V and J ends lost 5 bases and 0 bases respectively, with 15 bases between them. CDR3 nucleotide sequence: TGTGCCAGCAGCCCCTTATTGGGGCAAAGCACAGATACGCAGTATTTT. Residues: CASSPLLGQSTDTQYF.

The chain has TRBV4-1 and TRBJ2-2; TRBD1 matches 7 bases. The V gene end was trimmed by 3 bases and the J gene end by 7 bases; junction bases not matched to a gene: 5. Germline V CDR1 and CDR2: MGHRA, YSYEKL. CDR3 size: 14 residues. CDR3 amino acids: CASSQRQGIGELFF. The CDR3 DNA follows: TGCGCCAGCAGCCAGCGACAGGGAATCGGGGAGCTGTTTTTT.

Only a few counts were recorded for this clonotype. The rearrangement links TRBV6-2 or TRBV6-3 to TRBJ2-7; 7 bases fit TRBD1. Per the germline V gene, CDR1 is MNHEY and CDR2 is SVGEGT. Losses at the gene ends were 6 bases for V and 4 bases for J; bases not matched to a gene: 9. There are 14 residues in the CDR3. The chain's CDR3 is CASSSDRKRYEQYV. The CDR3 DNA is TGTGCCAGCAGCTCGGACAGGAAGAGATACGAGCAGTACGTC.

On this clonotype: Sequence at one end of the junction differs from germline and may be a read error. The chain carries TRBV4-1 and TRBJ1-6, with no clear D. There are 17 residues in the CDR3. Germline assignment: CDR1 MGHRA and CDR2 YSYEKL. This chain's CDR3 is CASSQARGPSDNSPLHF. CDR3 nucleotides: TGCGCCAGCAGCCAAGCCCGCGGCCCCTCCGATAATTCACCCCTCCACTTT.

This clonotype was seen a few times. The CDR3 coding sequence is TGTGCCAGCACGTCACAGAGGATCGGGGAGCTGTTTTTT. Protein product: CASTSQRIGELFF. The rearrangement links TRBV6-1 to TRBJ2-2; D unclear. V lost 7 bases to trimming and J lost 7 bases, with 13 bases between them. CDR3 length equals 13 residues. Germline CDR1 and CDR2: MNHNS and SASEGT.

The chain employs TRBV19 and TRBJ1-4; 7 bases are shared with TRBD1. V trimming: 10 bases; J trimming: 8 bases; junction bases outside the gene matches: 10. The CDR3 consists of 13 residues. The germline V gene encodes CDR1 LNHDA and CDR2 SQIVND (reference sequence). The CDR3 region is CATADRREEKLFF. The CDR3 bases are TGTGCCACTGCGGACAGGAGGGAAGAAAAACTGTTTTTT. Looking up the rest from reference TRBV19 and TRBJ1-4 gives the full variable domain: DGGITQSPKYLFRKEGQNVTLSCEQNLNHDAMYWYRQDPGQGLRLIYYSQIVNDFQKGDIAEGYSVSREKKESFPLTVTSAQKNPTAFYLCATADRREEKLFFGSGTQLSVL.

J is TRBJ2-3 and V is TRBV18, with TRBD2 matching over 7 bases. The CDR3 is 15 amino acids. V gave up 5 bases and J gave up 0 bases; unmatched junction bases: 5. CDR1 is KGHSH, CDR2 LQKENI, per germline. Written as DNA, the CDR3 is TGTGCCAGCTCAACATCCGGGGGGAGCACAGATACGCAGTATTTT. This encodes CASSTSGGSTDTQYF. Full variable domain (missing parts from reference TRBV18 and TRBJ2-3): NAGVMQNPRHLVRRRGQEARLRCSPMKGHSHVYWYRQLPEEGLKFMVYLQKENIIDESGMPKERFSAEFPKEGPSILRIQQVVRGDSAAYFCASSTSGGSTDTQYFGPGTRLTVL.